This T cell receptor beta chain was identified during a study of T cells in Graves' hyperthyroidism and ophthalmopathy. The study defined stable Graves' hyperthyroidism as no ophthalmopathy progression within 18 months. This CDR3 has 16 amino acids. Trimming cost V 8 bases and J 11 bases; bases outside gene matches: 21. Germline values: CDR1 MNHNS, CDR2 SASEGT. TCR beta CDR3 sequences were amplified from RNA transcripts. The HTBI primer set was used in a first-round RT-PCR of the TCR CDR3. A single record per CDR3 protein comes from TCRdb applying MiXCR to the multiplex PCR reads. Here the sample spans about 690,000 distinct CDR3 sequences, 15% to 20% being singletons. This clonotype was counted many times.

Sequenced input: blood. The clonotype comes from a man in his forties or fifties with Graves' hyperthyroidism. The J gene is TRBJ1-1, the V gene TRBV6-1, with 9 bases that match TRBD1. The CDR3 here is CASLRGTGFPRSAAFF. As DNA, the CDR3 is TGTGCCAGCCTGAGAGGGACAGGGTTTCCGAGGTCTGCTGCTTTCTTT.